Listed below are T cell receptor beta chains from one sample, sequenced in a study of T cells after yellow fever vaccination. Each CDR3 protein is one row after TCRdb ran MiXCR on the 5' RACE reads. The table records 400,000 or so distinct CDR3 sequences, approximately 18% of them present only once. This sample comprised PBMCs, obtained before the yellow fever booster vaccination. These TCRs come from a man aged 18-30 years who received the YFV17D yellow fever vaccine. Both conserved end residues are part of each CDR3. The order of the fields is clone size, V gene, D gene, J gene, CDR3 protein, CDR3 DNA. D genes are given only for firm matches. Rows give clone size only sometimes, using once, few, many, or a class for an expanded clone.

clone size: many; V gene: TRBV5-5; D gene: NA; J gene: TRBJ2-1; CDR3 protein: CASSLADEQFF; CDR3 DNA: TGTGCCAGCAGCTTGGCCGACGAGCAGTTCTTC
clone size: NA; V gene: TRBV5-6; D gene: NA; J gene: TRBJ2-2; CDR3 protein: CASSLWQRNTGELFF; CDR3 DNA: TGTGCCAGCAGCTTGTGGCAGAGGAACACCGGGGAGCTGTTTTTT
clone size: few; V gene: TRBV29-1; D gene: TRBD1; J gene: TRBJ1-1; CDR3 protein: CSVGGIDRDGAEAFF; CDR3 DNA: TGCAGCGTTGGGGGAATCGACAGGGATGGTGCTGAAGCTTTCTTT
clone size: NA; V gene: TRBV6-2/TRBV6-3; D gene: NA; J gene: TRBJ1-1; CDR3 protein: CASSYEGVTEAFF; CDR3 DNA: TGTGCCAGCAGTTATGAAGGGGTCACTGAAGCTTTCTTT
clone size: NA; V gene: TRBV6-1; D gene: NA; J gene: TRBJ1-1; CDR3 protein: CASSEVGTKAFF; CDR3 DNA: TGTGCCAGCAGTGAAGTTGGGACGAAAGCTTTCTTT
clone size: NA; V gene: TRBV5-1; D gene: TRBD2; J gene: TRBJ2-1; CDR3 protein: CASSPPTSGDRNEQFF; CDR3 DNA: TGCGCCAGCAGCCCTCCGACTAGCGGGGATCGCAATGAGCAGTTCTTC
clone size: few; V gene: TRBV20-1; D gene: TRBD2; J gene: TRBJ2-3; CDR3 protein: CSARGTSGEHSTDTQYF; CDR3 DNA: TGCAGTGCTAGAGGAACTAGCGGGGAGCACAGCACAGATACGCAGTATTTT
clone size: few; V gene: TRBV7-9; D gene: NA; J gene: TRBJ2-5; CDR3 protein: CASSSARRGETQYF; CDR3 DNA: TGTGCCAGCAGCTCCGCTCGGAGAGGAGAGACCCAGTACTTC
clone size: few; V gene: TRBV28; D gene: NA; J gene: TRBJ1-2; CDR3 protein: CASSPGSANYGYTF; CDR3 DNA: TGTGCCAGCAGCCCGGGGAGTGCGAACTATGGCTACACCTTC
clone size: few; V gene: TRBV29-1; D gene: NA; J gene: TRBJ2-3; CDR3 protein: CSVVVTDTQYF; CDR3 DNA: TGCAGCGTTGTAGTGACAGATACGCAGTATTTT
clone size: NA; V gene: TRBV6-5; D gene: TRBD1; J gene: TRBJ1-6; CDR3 protein: CASSLSDRGLSPLHF; CDR3 DNA: TGTGCCAGCAGTTTGTCAGACAGGGGGCTTTCACCCCTCCACTTT
clone size: NA; V gene: TRBV28; D gene: TRBD1; J gene: TRBJ1-1; CDR3 protein: CASSTGGGTTEAFF; CDR3 DNA: TGTGCCAGCAGCACAGGGGGGGGAACCACTGAAGCTTTCTTT
clone size: few; V gene: TRBV7-3; D gene: NA; J gene: TRBJ2-5; CDR3 protein: CASSPLGTVQETQYF; CDR3 DNA: TGTGCCAGCAGCCCGCTAGGGACCGTCCAAGAGACCCAGTACTTC
clone size: NA; V gene: TRBV24-1; D gene: TRBD1; J gene: TRBJ1-5; CDR3 protein: CATSAAGQGNQPQHF; CDR3 DNA: TGTGCCACCAGTGCCGCAGGACAGGGCAATCAGCCCCAGCATTTT
clone size: NA; V gene: TRBV12-3/TRBV12-4; D gene: NA; J gene: TRBJ2-1; CDR3 protein: CASAFSEGRGSYNEQFF; CDR3 DNA: TGTGCCAGCGCCTTCTCGGAGGGGCGGGGCTCCTACAATGAGCAGTTCTTC
clone size: NA; V gene: TRBV9; D gene: NA; J gene: TRBJ1-6; CDR3 protein: CASSAAVLSPLHF; CDR3 DNA: TGTGCCAGCAGCGCCGCCGTGCTCTCACCCCTCCACTTT
clone size: NA; V gene: TRBV2; D gene: NA; J gene: TRBJ1-5; CDR3 protein: CASSEDSGGDQPQHF; CDR3 DNA: TGTGCCAGCAGTGAAGATAGCGGGGGCGATCAGCCCCAGCATTTT
clone size: few; V gene: TRBV6-5; D gene: NA; J gene: TRBJ2-5; CDR3 protein: CASSYGWGLLETQYF; CDR3 DNA: TGTGCCAGCAGTTACGGGTGGGGCTTACTGGAGACCCAGTACTTC
clone size: NA; V gene: TRBV6-2/TRBV6-3; D gene: TRBD2; J gene: TRBJ2-5; CDR3 protein: CASSYPGGGETQYF; CDR3 DNA: TGTGCCAGCAGTTACCCCGGGGGAGGGGAGACCCAGTACTTC
clone size: NA; V gene: TRBV20-1; D gene: TRBD2; J gene: TRBJ2-3; CDR3 protein: CSAPRTSGSDTQYF; CDR3 DNA: TGCAGTGCGCCACGGACTAGCGGATCAGATACGCAGTATTTT
clone size: NA; V gene: TRBV9; D gene: TRBD2; J gene: TRBJ2-6; CDR3 protein: CASSARRGAGANVLTF; CDR3 DNA: TGTGCCAGCAGCGCCCGTCGGGGGGCTGGGGCCAACGTCCTGACTTTC
clone size: few; V gene: TRBV29-1; D gene: NA; J gene: TRBJ1-4; CDR3 protein: CSVGKGLNEKLFF; CDR3 DNA: TGCAGCGTTGGTAAAGGACTGAATGAAAAACTGTTTTTT
clone size: NA; V gene: TRBV29-1; D gene: TRBD1; J gene: TRBJ1-2; CDR3 protein: CSVGETPGQRVETF; CDR3 DNA: TGCAGCGTGGGGGAGACTCCGGGACAGCGCGTTGAAACCTTC
clone size: NA; V gene: TRBV12-3/TRBV12-4; D gene: NA; J gene: TRBJ2-7; CDR3 protein: CASSLARYYEQYF; CDR3 DNA: TGTGCCAGCAGTTTAGCCAGGTACTACGAGCAGTACTTC
clone size: NA; V gene: TRBV11-2; D gene: NA; J gene: TRBJ2-7; CDR3 protein: CASSRVTDGYYEQYF; CDR3 DNA: TGTGCCAGCAGCAGAGTAACAGACGGGTACTACGAGCAGTACTTC
clone size: few; V gene: TRBV12-3/TRBV12-4; D gene: TRBD2; J gene: TRBJ2-3; CDR3 protein: CASSPLAGESYF; CDR3 DNA: TGTGCCAGCAGTCCTCTAGCGGGGGAGTCGTATTTT
clone size: few; V gene: TRBV27; D gene: NA; J gene: TRBJ2-5; CDR3 protein: CASSAGDIGRETQYF; CDR3 DNA: TGTGCCAGCAGTGCAGGAGATATCGGTAGGGAGACCCAGTACTTC
clone size: NA; V gene: TRBV29-1; D gene: TRBD1; J gene: TRBJ2-6; CDR3 protein: CSAWDRTSGANVLTF; CDR3 DNA: TGCAGCGCCTGGGACAGAACCTCTGGGGCCAACGTCCTGACTTTC
clone size: NA; V gene: TRBV27; D gene: NA; J gene: TRBJ1-6; CDR3 protein: CASSFQGRNSPLHF; CDR3 DNA: TGTGCCAGCAGTTTTCAGGGGCGGAATTCACCCCTCCACTTT
clone size: NA; V gene: TRBV12-3/TRBV12-4; D gene: NA; J gene: TRBJ2-3; CDR3 protein: CASTQITPRDTQYF; CDR3 DNA: TGTGCCAGCACCCAAATTACCCCTAGAGATACGCAGTATTTT